This T cell receptor beta chain was documented in a study of blood T cell repertoires in COVID-19 (dated by TCRdb to about 2020). At the level of the whole study: Samples from collaborators originated in the United States, Italy and Spain and spanned both the acute and convalescent phases of COVID-19. The prospective study material was composed of cDNA or gDNA derived from T cells, B-cell-depleted T cells, or PBMCs. The dataset comprised deeply sampled blood TCRbeta repertoires from subjects exposed to, actively infected with, or recovered from COVID-19. The repertoires were released in a freely available public database intended as a resource for research on the immune response to SARS-CoV-2. Samples came from the ongoing ImmuneRACE study (first 160 participants) plus 1,254 subjects from 6 global collaborators. The sample metadata nearly always contained a de-identified subject ID, COVID-19 status, age in years and sex. HLA class I and class II types, where available, came from metadata supplied by the sample provider rather than from assay-based typing. Summary of the overall study and its limitations: The quantity of clinical and demographic metadata differed by source and by participant and was supplied without curation.

Participants in the prospective study were enrolled through a virtual design, were aged roughly 18 to 90 years, and lived in 20 to 30 United States geographic areas. To assign participants to cohorts, the prospective study relied on clinical history that participants themselves reported in a screening survey and a study questionnaire. ImmuneRACE Cohort 3 recovered participants were defined by two consecutive negative NP/OP PCR tests, healthcare professional clearance, or symptom resolution. In the prospective study, mobile phlebotomists collected whole blood, serum and a nasopharyngeal or oropharyngeal swab from each participant. Prospective study participants could optionally give additional blood draws and questionnaires over an approximately two-month period. Prospective study blood samples were shipped either frozen or at room temperature before DNA extraction. Worth noting for this clone: The target of this receptor is not known. No much larger clonotype is one base removed from it; base qualities were not supplied.

According to the germline V gene, CDR1 reads ENHRY and CDR2 reads SYGVKD. V lost 2 bases and J lost 2 bases, and the count of bases not matched to a germline gene is 3. The CDR3 measures 15 amino acids from cysteine to phenylalanine. Only the CDR3 part of the read is kept: 45 bases, read in frame from the first base. TCRbeta CDR3 regions were amplified from genomic DNA using the immunoSEQ Assay, a bias-controlled multiplex PCR. The original methods were these. Nucleated cell counts per sample were estimated from amplification of reference gene primers within the assay. To quantify the absolute abundance of each unique TCRbeta CDR3 rearrangement, sequence reads were collapsed and filtered. Productive Simpson clonality was computed per sample as the square root of Simpson's diversity index over productive rearrangements. TCRdb provides this immuneACCESS table in a form limited to in-frame rearrangements. Some clones are lacking; in checked studies, under half of them reflect an unresolved V gene, and why the rest are absent is not known. Clone size and V and J calls were adopted from that table, with D and trimming inferred from the DNA. Recorded for this sample are 250,000 or so clones; 86% of them occurred a single time. Over 2% of the sample comes from the top ten.

Sequencing was done on a sample of PBMCs or T cells enriched from blood (not recorded which). The TCR comes from a woman aged 18 to 35 who had recovered from COVID-19. The sequence links TRBV10-3 to TRBJ2-3; the central 8 bases match TRBD2. The CDR3 region has the sequence CAISERGGNTDTQYF. The nucleotide sequence reads as follows: TGTGCCATCAGTGAGCGGGGGGGGAACACAGATACGCAGTATTTT.